This T cell receptor (beta chain) was observed in a study of blood T cell repertoires in COVID-19. For the study at large: Whether acute or convalescent, the COVID-19 samples came from the United States, Italy and Spain. The analysed material was cDNA or gDNA that came from T cells, B-cell-depleted T cells, or PBMCs.

Under the authors' procedure: Amplified reference gene primers provided the basis for estimating nucleated cell counts. Here immunoSEQ multiplex PCR was the method, and the copy in TCRdb shows in-frame clones only, minus some. D and trimming come from the DNA, and the V and J calls and clone size come from that table. The data hold 52,000 or so clones, with roughly 87% observed a single time. CDR1 SGHAT and CDR2 FQNNGV come from the germline V gene. This CDR3 spans 13 amino acids. V was clipped by 6 bases and J by 5 bases; unmatched bases: 6. The rearrangement joins TRBV11-2 to TRBJ1-1; 7 bases match TRBD1. The receptor comes from a human donor in a cohort sampled during active COVID-19. What was sequenced was peripheral blood. In DNA form, the CDR3 reads TGTGCCAGCAGATATACAGGGGATACTGAAGCTTTCTTT. Protein sequence: CASRYTGDTEAFF.